The clone carrying this TCR beta chain was observed a few times. This record belongs to a study of blood T cell repertoires in COVID-19. About the research overall: PBMCs, B-cell-depleted T cells, or T cells were the source of the cDNA or gDNA that made up the material.

Here immunoSEQ multiplex PCR was the method, and the copy in TCRdb shows in-frame clones only, minus some. The repertoire holds 250,000 or so clones, with around 90% as singletons. The V and J ends lost 3 bases and 7 bases, in that order; junction bases with no gene match: 7. The germline CDR1 and CDR2 sequences are SEHNR and FQNEAQ (reference sequence). The CDR3 consists of 15 residues. Sequencing used PBMCs or T cells enriched from blood (not recorded which). The V gene is TRBV7-9, the J gene TRBJ1-5; TRBD1 aligns across 9 bases. The TCR originated in a woman in her twenties or thirties with acute COVID-19. The chain's CDR3 is CASSLTGGGVQPQHF. The CDR3 region has the DNA TGTGCCAGCAGCTTGACAGGGGGTGGTGTCCAGCCCCAGCATTTT.